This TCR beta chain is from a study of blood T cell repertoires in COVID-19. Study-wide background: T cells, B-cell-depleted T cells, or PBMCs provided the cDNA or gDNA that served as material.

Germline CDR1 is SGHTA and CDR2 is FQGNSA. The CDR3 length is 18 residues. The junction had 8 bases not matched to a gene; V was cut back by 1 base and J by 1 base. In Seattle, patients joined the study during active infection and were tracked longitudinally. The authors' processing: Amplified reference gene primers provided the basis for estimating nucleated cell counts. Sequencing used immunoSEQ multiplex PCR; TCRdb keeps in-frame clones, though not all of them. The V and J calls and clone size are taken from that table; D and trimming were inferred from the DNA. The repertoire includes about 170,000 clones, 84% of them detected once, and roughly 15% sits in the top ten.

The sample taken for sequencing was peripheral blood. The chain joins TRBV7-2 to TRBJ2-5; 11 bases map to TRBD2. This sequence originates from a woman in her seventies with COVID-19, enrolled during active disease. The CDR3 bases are TGTGCCAGCAGCTTAGTTGCTAGCGGGGGGCCCATCCAAGAGACCCAGTACTTC. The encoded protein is CASSLVASGGPIQETQYF. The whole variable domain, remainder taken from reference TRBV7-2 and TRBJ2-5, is GAGVSQSPSNKVTEKGKDVELRCDPISGHTALYWYRQSLGQGLEFLIYFQGNSAPDKSGLPSDRFSAERTGGSVSTLTIQRTQQEDSAVYLCASSLVASGGPIQETQYFGPGTRLLVL.